The entry below gives a single T cell receptor (beta chain) sequence along with its context. At least ten counts were recorded for this clonotype. One base away there is no much larger clone; base qualities are not given. TCR cDNA was made using 5'RACE template switching, a step that added a universal primer site and unique molecular identifiers. cDNA synthesis was primed from both the TCR alpha and TCR beta constant segments. Libraries were amplified in two PCR steps, with sample barcodes and sequencing adapters added in the second step. Sequencing of the libraries was done on either Illumina HiSeq 2500 (2x100 bp) or NovaSeq (2x150 bp). In the paper's pipeline: MIGEC was used to demultiplex reads and collapse the reads into UMI consensus sequences, and MiXCR was used for V(D)J alignment. Clonotypes responding to the vaccine were identified with edgeR on replicate PBMC samples, with the criteria of FDR below 0.01 and a log2 fold change above 5 up to day 15. Each bulk clonotype received a CD4 or CD8 identity based on whether the sequenced CD4 or CD8 repertoire contained that clonotype at higher abundance. To estimate the distribution of each clone across memory phenotypes, clonotype frequencies in memory subsets were weighted by FACS-sorted cell numbers. TCRdb reprocessed the public reads (quality trimming at Q25 with fastp, clone calling with MiXCR) and kept in-frame beta chains. Rows with one shared CDR3 protein collapse into an entry with the most common genes and DNA. The V and J calls, along with clone size, are taken from TCRdb and not from the paper's own processing. The table for this sample lists approximately 32,000 distinct CDR3 sequences; roughly a tenth of them were counted only once. The top ten constitute approximately 12% of the sample.

This specimen comes from a study of T cells after yellow fever vaccination (dated by TCRdb to the late 2010s). In terms of the full investigation: Staining for CD3, CD45RA, CCR7 and CD95 was used to sort memory subsets (EM, EMRA, CM and Tscm) on a BD FACS Aria III. The SMART-Seq v4 Ultra Low Input RNA kit was used to prepare libraries from fractions with low cell numbers. Bulk TCR alpha and beta repertoires were sequenced longitudinally to track T-cell clones before and after primary and booster YFV17D yellow fever vaccination. Two healthy male donors, one aged 18 to 30 and one aged 30 to 40 years, were included in the cohort. Bulk PBMC replicates and cell subsets were isolated from blood drawn at multiple timepoints before and after both primary and secondary immunization. Memory subsets were sorted on days 0, 15 and 45 and at 18 months following primary vaccination, and on days 0, 15 and 45 following the 30-year booster.

V and J are truncated by 4 bases and 5 bases respectively, leaving an intervening sequence of 20 bases. The CDR3 starts with the cysteine, ends with the phenylalanine, and has 16 residues. CDR3 DNA only is kept here, 48 bases in frame from base 1. CDR1 and CDR2 are drawn from the germline V gene (reference sequence): SGHNT, YYREEE. Overall study outcomes, separate from this receptor: A small fraction of clonotypes showed up in both the CD4 and CD8 compartments, probably as a result of convergent recombination. After the booster, most clones that had expanded after primary vaccination were detected again (approximately 97% of CD4 and roughly 86% of CD8), suggesting broad maintenance of memory. The secondary T-cell response was weaker than the primary response but faster, peaking on day 5 instead of day 15. Only a couple of donors were included in the study, so the extent to which the findings can be generalized is limited. Computational filtering was required because FACS-sorted repertoires could contain abundant contaminating clonotypes from the bulk population. In the sorted memory subsets on day 0, nearly all of the vaccine-responding clonotypes fell below detection.

Interpreted using the paper, the treatment or condition label stands for: live attenuated yellow fever vaccine strain. PBMCs were isolated from peripheral blood using a standard Ficoll-Paque protocol. The RNeasy Micro Kit was used to extract RNA from sorted memory subsets. The rearranged segments are TRBV5-4 and TRBJ2-3; the D gene is possibly TRBD1 or TRBD2, each agreeing over 7 bases. This clonotype was sampled from a man aged 18 to 29 who received the YFV17D yellow fever vaccine. The sequencing here drew on PBMCs, either bulk or a sorted T-cell subset (CD4+, CD8+, memory, or dextramer-sorted; not recorded which), taken about 2 weeks after the first yellow fever vaccination. This receptor carries the CDR3 CASSQGGRGHGDTQYF. The nucleotide sequence is TGTGCCAGCAGCCAAGGTGGGAGGGGGCACGGAGATACGCAGTATTTT.